This T cell receptor (beta chain) originates from a study of blood T cell repertoires in COVID-19. Assay: immunoSEQ multiplex PCR; the TCRdb copy retains only in-frame clones and omits some. The data show approximately 200,000 clones, with roughly 88% seen just once and about 3.9% held by the top ten. Trimming removed 5 bases from V and 6 bases from J, with 17 bases in between. The CDR3 sequence is 15 residues long. CDR1 MNHEY and CDR2 SMNVEV come from the germline V gene (reference sequence). The chain couples TRBV27 to TRBJ1-5, with a weak D call TRBD1 (6 bases). The material sequenced was peripheral blood. This sequence originates from a woman aged 25 to 39 with acute or convalescent COVID-19. CDR3 nucleotides: TGTGCCAGCAGTCCTCAAAGGGGGGGTCTTCAGCCCCAGCATTTT. It translates to CASSPQRGGLQPQHF.